This TCR beta chain originates from a study of CD8 T cells in ankylosing spondylitis. CDR1 and CDR2 (germline): KGHSH, LQKENI. V was clipped by 3 bases and J by 6 bases, with 9 bases between them. The CDR3 sequence is 13 residues long. In TCRdb, the 5' RACE reads were re-called with MiXCR into one record per CDR3 protein. The table shows under 450,000 distinct CDR3 sequences, with 15% to 20% occurring only once. Study observations and caveats: Both synovial fluid and blood in reactive arthritis had previously been reported to carry some motif variants. Seemingly distinctive of ankylosing spondylitis blood was a TCR beta motif formed by eight highly homologous variants. CD8+ disease-linked clones were present at relatively low frequencies in blood. Researchers reportedly found disease-linked clones significantly enriched in matched ankylosing spondylitis synovial fluid.

The sample holds a few counts of this clonotype. Its specificity is unknown. The rearrangement joins TRBV18 to TRBJ2-1, with D maybe TRBD2 (6 bases). The sequence came from a male donor with ankylosing spondylitis. The sequenced sample was blood, either unsorted or a sorted T cell fraction (not recorded which). For the CDR3, the DNA is TGTGCCAGCTCACCGGGACTCTTCAATGAGCAGTTCTTC. Translating it yields CASSPGLFNEQFF.